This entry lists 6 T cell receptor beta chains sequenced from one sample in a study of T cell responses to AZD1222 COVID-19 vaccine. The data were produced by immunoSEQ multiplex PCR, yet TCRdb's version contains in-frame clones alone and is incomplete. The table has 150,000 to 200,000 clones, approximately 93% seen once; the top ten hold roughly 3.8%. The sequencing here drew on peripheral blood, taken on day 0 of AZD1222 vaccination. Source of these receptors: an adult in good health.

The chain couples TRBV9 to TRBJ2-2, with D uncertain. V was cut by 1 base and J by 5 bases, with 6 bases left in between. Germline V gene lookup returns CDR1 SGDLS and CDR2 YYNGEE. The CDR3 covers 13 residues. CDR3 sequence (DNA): TGTGCCAGCAGCGTATTAAAGACCGGGGAGCTGTTTTTT. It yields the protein CASSVLKTGELFF.

The CDR3 here is CASSRGTSPGDSPLHF. In DNA, the CDR3 is TGTGCCAGCTCTCGCGGGACCTCACCAGGGGATTCACCCCTCCACTTT. The chain recombines TRBV18 with TRBJ1-6; a possible D gene is TRBD1 (6 bases). V lost 6 bases and J 8 bases, leaving 20 bases between the germline ends. There are 16 residues in the CDR3. The V gene's germline CDR1 is KGHSH and CDR2 LQKENI.

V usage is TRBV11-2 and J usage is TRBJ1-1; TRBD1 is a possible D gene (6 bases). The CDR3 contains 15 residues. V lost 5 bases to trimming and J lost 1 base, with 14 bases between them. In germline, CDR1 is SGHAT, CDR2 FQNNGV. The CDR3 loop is CASSQLTGRNTEAFF. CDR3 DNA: TGTGCCAGCAGCCAACTTACAGGGAGGAACACTGAAGCTTTCTTT.

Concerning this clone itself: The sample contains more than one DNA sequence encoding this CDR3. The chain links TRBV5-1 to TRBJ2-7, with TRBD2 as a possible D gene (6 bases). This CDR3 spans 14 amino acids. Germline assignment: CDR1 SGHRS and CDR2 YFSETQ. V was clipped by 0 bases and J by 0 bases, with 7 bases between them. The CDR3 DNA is TGCGCCAGCAGCTTGGAGGGAGGCTCCTACGAGCAGTACTTC. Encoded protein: CASSLEGGSYEQYF.

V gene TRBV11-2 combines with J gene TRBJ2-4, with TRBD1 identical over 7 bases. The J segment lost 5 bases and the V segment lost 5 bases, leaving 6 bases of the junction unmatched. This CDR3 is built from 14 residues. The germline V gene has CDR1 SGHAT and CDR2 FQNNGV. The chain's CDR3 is CASSARTGENIQYF. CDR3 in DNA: TGTGCCAGCAGCGCGCGGACAGGCGAAAACATTCAGTACTTC.

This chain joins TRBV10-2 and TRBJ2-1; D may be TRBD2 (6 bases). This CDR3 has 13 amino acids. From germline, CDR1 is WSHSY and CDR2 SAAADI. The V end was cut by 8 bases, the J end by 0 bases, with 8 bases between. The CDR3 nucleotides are TGCGCCAGCGGGACTCTCTCCTACAATGAGCAGTTCTTC. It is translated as CASGTLSYNEQFF.